A selection of T cell receptor beta chains follows, all from one sample in a study of vaccination and CD4 T cells after COVID-19. Their antigens are not known. Each CDR3 protein is one row after TCRdb ran MiXCR on the PCR reads. This sample carries 20,000 to 25,000 distinct CDR3 sequences, about two fifths of them seen once, and the ten largest clones take approximately 13%. The specimen was CD4+ T cells from blood, cultured in vitro. All receptors come from a human donor who had recovered from COVID-19. The CDR3 runs from the conserved cysteine through the conserved F or W. D genes are given only for firm matches. Clone sizes are given selectively: once, few, many, or a class where the clone is expanded.

TRBD1	TRBV19	TRBJ1-2	few	TGTGCCAGTAGTGGGGATAGACAGGGATATGGCTACACCTTC	CASSGDRQGYGYTF
TRBD1	TRBV2	TRBJ1-2	-	TGTGCCAGCTCAGAAGAACAGGGGGATGGCTACACCTTC	CASSEEQGDGYTF
-	TRBV19	TRBJ1-5	few	TGTGCCAGTAGTCCCCTGTGGTCTAGCAATCAGCCCCAGCATTTT	CASSPLWSSNQPQHF
TRBD1	TRBV6-1	TRBJ1-5	few	TGTGCCAGCAGTGAGGGACAGGAAAATCAGCCCCAGCATTTT	CASSEGQENQPQHF
-	TRBV7-9	TRBJ1-1	-	TGTGCCAGCAGCTTAGGGGGGAGCACTGAAGCTTTCTTT	CASSLGGSTEAFF
-	TRBV6-1	TRBJ1-1	-	TGTGCCAGCCCCAAAGGCCAAGGGGAGGACACTGAAGCTTTCTTT	CASPKGQGEDTEAFF
-	TRBV10-3	TRBJ2-7	-	TGTGCCATCAGAGGACGCTTGTCTTACGAGCAGTACTTC	CAIRGRLSYEQYF
TRBD1	TRBV7-2	TRBJ2-7	few	TGTGCCAGCAGCTTGGGACAGGCCCTCTCCTACGAGCAGTACTTC	CASSLGQALSYEQYF
-	TRBV7-9	TRBJ2-5	once	TGTGCCAGCAGCTTAGTGGCGAAAGAGACCCAGTACTTC	CASSLVAKETQYF
TRBD2	TRBV12-3/TRBV12-4	TRBJ2-4	-	TGTGCCAGCAGCCTAAGGGGTCGCGGGGGAATTCAGTACTTC	CASSLRGRGGIQYF
TRBD2	TRBV24-1	TRBJ2-3	-	TGTGCCACCAGTGATCCGACTAGCGGGAGGTCAGATACGCAGTATTTT	CATSDPTSGRSDTQYF
TRBD2	TRBV6-2/TRBV6-3	TRBJ2-7	medium-sized	TGTGCCAGCAGGACCGGGGGGAGTGCCAACGAGCAGTACTTC	CASRTGGSANEQYF
-	TRBV15	TRBJ2-7	once	TGTGCCACCGAGAGCCCCTACAGGGCTTTCTCCTACGAGCAGTACTTC	CATESPYRAFSYEQYF
TRBD1	TRBV24-1	TRBJ2-2	-	TGTGCCACCAGTGTCTCTACAGGGGGCGGCACCGGGGAGCTGTTTTTT	CATSVSTGGGTGELFF
-	TRBV24-1	TRBJ1-2	-	TGTGCCACCAGTGACCCCGGGGGGAACTATGGCTACACCTTC	CATSDPGGNYGYTF
TRBD1	TRBV5-6	TRBJ1-2	-	TGTGCCAGCAGCTTGGGGACAGGGGGCGGGATCGGCTACACCTTC	CASSLGTGGGIGYTF
-	TRBV18	TRBJ2-2	-	TGTGCCAGCTCACCGTACCAGAACACCGGGGAGCTGTTTTTT	CASSPYQNTGELFF
TRBD2	TRBV7-2	TRBJ2-1	few	TGTGCCAGCAGCTTTGGGGGAGGGACTAGTTACGGAGGGGCCGGGCAGTTCTTC	CASSFGGGTSYGGAGQFF
-	TRBV10-1	TRBJ2-7	-	TGCGCCAGCAGTGCGGGGAGAAGCGAGCAGTACTTC	CASSAGRSEQYF
TRBD2	TRBV6-5	TRBJ2-3	-	TGTGCCAGCAGTTACGGGGGACTATCAGATACGCAGTATTTT	CASSYGGLSDTQYF
-	TRBV19	TRBJ2-5	few	TGTGCCAGTAGTACGGGAATATTCCAGGAGACCCAGTACTTC	CASSTGIFQETQYF
-	TRBV27	TRBJ1-5	-	TGTGCCAGCAGTTCGGGAGCGGGCAATCAGCCCCAGCATTTT	CASSSGAGNQPQHF
-	TRBV5-4	TRBJ2-2	-	TGTGCCAGCAGCTTGACGGGAGAGAACACCGGGGAGCTGTTTTTT	CASSLTGENTGELFF
-	TRBV12-3/TRBV12-4	TRBJ2-7	few	TGTGCCAGCAGTTTTGGGTGGGGCAGCCCCTCCGACGAGCAGTACTTC	CASSFGWGSPSDEQYF
TRBD2	TRBV6-5	TRBJ2-3	-	TGTGCCAGCAGTTACCGCACGGGGGGGCCCAGCACAGATACGCAGTATTTT	CASSYRTGGPSTDTQYF
TRBD1	TRBV10-3	TRBJ2-3	few	TGTGCCATCAGTGCAAACAGGGGGCGCGCCGCAGATACGCAGTATTTT	CAISANRGRAADTQYF
-	TRBV20-1	TRBJ1-2	-	TGCAGTGCTAGAGATCCCCACAGTTATGGCTACACCTTC	CSARDPHSYGYTF
-	TRBV7-2	TRBJ2-7	-	TGTGCCAGCAGCTTAATAAACTCCGGGTCCGGGTACGAGCAGTACTTC	CASSLINSGSGYEQYF
-	TRBV5-4	TRBJ2-3	-	TGTGCCAGCAGCTTGGAGTCAGATACGCAGTATTTT	CASSLESDTQYF
TRBD1	TRBV7-3	TRBJ2-2	-	TGTGCCAGCAGCTTACGCCCGGGACAGGGGGCGGGCGGGGAGCTGTTTTTT	CASSLRPGQGAGGELFF
TRBD1	TRBV7-3	TRBJ2-6	-	TGTGCCAGCAGCCCGTTTACCGGGACAGGGACTTCTGGGGCCAACGTCCTGACTTTC	CASSPFTGTGTSGANVLTF
TRBD2	TRBV20-1	TRBJ2-7	few	TGCAGCGAAACCCGACTAGCGGGGCTGGACGAGCAGTACTTC	CSETRLAGLDEQYF
-	TRBV5-8	TRBJ2-4	few	TGTGCCAGCAGTTATACACAGATGTACTTC	CASSYTQMYF
-	TRBV4-1	TRBJ1-1	-	TGCGCCAGCAGCCAGGGACAGAACACTGAAGCTTTCTTT	CASSQGQNTEAFF
-	TRBV6-1	TRBJ2-2	-	TGTGCCAGCACTTCTCTCAGCCCAAACACCGGGGAGCTGTTTTTT	CASTSLSPNTGELFF
-	TRBV4-2	TRBJ2-7	few	TGTGCCAGCAGCCAAGAGGTGGGACCTTTTTCAGGAGAGCAGTACTTC	CASSQEVGPFSGEQYF
-	TRBV6-2/TRBV6-3	TRBJ2-7	-	TGTGCCAGCAGTTATGACATCCGAACCCCCAGGGACTTC	CASSYDIRTPRDF
TRBD1	TRBV19	TRBJ2-3	once	TGTGCCAGTAGTTCGACAGGGGTTGGCACAGATACGCAGTATTTT	CASSSTGVGTDTQYF
TRBD1	TRBV28	TRBJ1-6	-	TGTGCCAGCATACGCGCAGGGGGCGCATCCTATAATTCACCCCTCCACTTT	CASIRAGGASYNSPLHF
TRBD2	TRBV6-5	TRBJ2-7	-	TGTGCCAGCAGTTCGATGTTAGCGGGAGGTCGGTTCCACGAGCAGTACTTC	CASSSMLAGGRFHEQYF
-	TRBV18	TRBJ2-3	-	TGTGCCAGCTCACCCTCCCAGGGTACAGATACGCAGTATTTT	CASSPSQGTDTQYF
-	TRBV7-9	TRBJ2-5	-	TGTGCCAGCAGCTTACAGGGGCCGGGGGAGACCCAGTACTTC	CASSLQGPGETQYF
-	TRBV7-2	TRBJ2-3	-	TGTGCCAGTGGGTGGGACTCCCAAAGCACAGATACGCAGTATTTT	CASGWDSQSTDTQYF
TRBD2	TRBV20-1	TRBJ2-7	-	TGCAGTGCTAGGGGGGGACTAGCGGGCGGAGACGAGCAGTACTTC	CSARGGLAGGDEQYF
TRBD2	TRBV6-1	TRBJ2-5	-	TGTGCCAGCAGTGAAGGACTAGCGGGGGGGCTGGTTAAAGAGACCCAGTACTTC	CASSEGLAGGLVKETQYF
TRBD1	TRBV12-3/TRBV12-4	TRBJ1-1	once	TGTGCCAGCAGTTTAGGGGCACAGGGGGGAACTGAAGCTTTCTTT	CASSLGAQGGTEAFF
-	TRBV9	TRBJ1-1	-	TGTGCCAGCAGCGTAGATGGGAGGGGGGCTGAAGCTTTCTTT	CASSVDGRGAEAFF
-	TRBV7-6	TRBJ1-1	few	TGTGCCAGCAGCCCTACACTCATGAACACTGAAGCTTTCTTT	CASSPTLMNTEAFF
-	TRBV5-4	TRBJ2-1	once	TGTGCCAGCAGCTCCTTGGTGGGGCATGAGCAGTTCTTC	CASSSLVGHEQFF
-	TRBV20-1	TRBJ2-4	few	TGCAGTGCTTTACCTCCCTCAAGTATTACCCTTCAGTACTTC	CSALPPSSITLQYF
-	TRBV5-1	TRBJ1-2	once	TGCGCCAGCAGCACTCGGACGGGCCTTGGTGGCTACACCTTC	CASSTRTGLGGYTF
TRBD1	TRBV7-2	TRBJ2-7	-	TGTGCCAGCAGCTTTGACAGGGGGGCCTACGAGCAGTACTTC	CASSFDRGAYEQYF
-	TRBV19	TRBJ1-5	few	TGTGCCAGTAGTATAGATAGGACTGCAAATCAGGCCCAGCATTTT	CASSIDRTANQAQHF
-	TRBV20-1	TRBJ1-3	once	TGCAGTGCTAGGGTTGGCGGGACCTCTTCTGGAAACACCATATATTTT	CSARVGGTSSGNTIYF
-	TRBV27	TRBJ2-3	-	TGTGCCAGCAGCCGAAAAGCGGGTGTCACAGATACGCAGTATTTT	CASSRKAGVTDTQYF